These 15 T cell receptor beta chains were sequenced from one sample in a study of regulatory T cells in long-lasting Graves disease. The time point was: newly diagnosed GD, antithyroid drugs for less than 3 months. PBMC-extracted RNA yielded the TCR library. Researchers made TCR beta libraries by using iRepertoire HTBI primers and running Arm-PCR on CDR3 regions. MiXCR was run by TCRdb on the multiplex PCR reads, yielding one entry per CDR3 protein. The table lists 200,000 to 300,000 distinct CDR3 sequences, over 20% of them singletons, with about 15% in the top ten. The sample consisted of peripheral blood mononuclear cells (PBMCs), taken at new diagnosis, from a patient treated with antithyroid drugs. The source is a female donor with Graves disease.

The chain combines TRBV12-3 or TRBV12-4 with TRBJ1-2; a possible D gene is TRBD1 (5 bases). Trimming took off 0 bases at V and 6 bases at J, with 11 bases between the two ends. The CDR3 length is 14 residues. The CDR3 DNA reads TGTGCCAGCAGTTTAGCGTCCAGGGCAGATGGCTACACCTTC. Its translation is CASSLASRADGYTF.

This clonotype was seen at least ten times. This rearrangement joins TRBV20-1 to TRBJ2-1; 8 nucleotides match TRBD2. The germline gives CDR1 DFQATT, CDR2 SNEGSKA (reference sequence). This CDR3 has 13 residues. Here the CDR3 DNA reads TGCAGGCCCGGGGGGGCCTCCTACAATGAGCAGTTCTTC. Its translation: CRPGGASYNEQFF.

Ten or more counts support this clonotype. The chain couples TRBV5-1 to TRBJ2-1, with 9 nucleotides matching TRBD2. The V and J ends lost 0 bases and 2 bases, in that order; junction bases with no gene match: 6. This CDR3 is built from 17 residues. CDR1 is SGHRS and CDR2 is YFSETQ in the germline V gene. CDR3 DNA: TGCGCCAGCAGCTTGGGGGGTAGCGGGAGAACCTACAATGAGCAGTTCTTC. Its protein product is CASSLGGSGRTYNEQFF. Full variable domain (remainder filled in from reference TRBV5-1 and TRBJ2-1): KAGVTQTPRYLIKTRGQQVTLSCSPISGHRSVSWYQQTPGQGLQFLFEYFSETQRNKGNFPGRFSGRQFSNSRSEMNVSTLELGDSALYLCASSLGGSGRTYNEQFFGPGTRLTVL.

This clonotype was seen at least ten times. The chain employs TRBV4-1 and TRBJ2-2, with D hard to call. Germline CDR1 reads MGHRA; CDR2 reads YSYEKL. Trimming removed 0 bases from V and 7 bases from J, with 6 bases in between. The CDR3 is made up of 13 amino acids. In nucleotides, the CDR3 is TGCGCCAGCAGCCAAGAAGGTGACGGGGAGCTGTTTTTT. Its protein product is CASSQEGDGELFF.

This chain uses TRBV20-1 with TRBJ2-1, with TRBD2 matching 14 bases. Germline assignment: CDR1 DFQATT and CDR2 SNEGSKA (reference sequence). After removal of 1 base from V and 8 bases from J, the junction contained 7 bases not matched to a gene. This CDR3 has 16 residues. The CDR3 loop is CSARGGTSGRSYEQFF. The DNA of the CDR3 is TGCAGTGCTAGAGGGGGGACTAGCGGGAGATCATATGAGCAGTTCTTC.

About this clonotype itself: This may stem from a read error, because a much larger clone lies one nucleotide away. The J gene is TRBJ2-3, the V gene TRBV3-1, with D perhaps TRBD1 or TRBD2 (5 bases each). This CDR3 is built from 15 residues. Germline V gives CDR1 LGHDT, CDR2 YNNKEL (reference sequence). Written as DNA, the CDR3 is TGTGTCAGCAGCCAAGTGTGGGGACGCACAGATACGCAGTATTTT. The encoded protein is CVSSQVWGRTDTQYF.

This clonotype showed up many times. V and J are TRBV20-1 and TRBJ2-7; 7 nucleotides line up with TRBD2. This CDR3 comprises 14 residues. Trimming removed 1 base from V and 3 bases from J; junction bases left unmatched: 6. Per germline, CDR1 DFQATT and CDR2 SNEGSKA (reference sequence). CDR3 in DNA: TGCAGTGCTAGAGCCCCACGGGGGGTCTACGAGCAGTACTTC. This translates into CSARAPRGVYEQYF.

This clonotype was seen many times. J is TRBJ1-2 and V is TRBV28; no firm D call. Germline CDR1 reads MDHEN; CDR2 reads SYDVKM. The CDR3 length is 14 residues. Trimming left V 6 bases short and J 8 bases short, with 19 bases between. Here the CDR3 reads CASSVRQVGFGYTF. CDR3 sequence (DNA): TGTGCCAGCAGCGTCAGACAAGTTGGTTTCGGCTACACCTTC.

There are many counts of this clonotype. This chain uses TRBV6-1 with TRBJ2-7; 8 bases fit TRBD1. J gave up 2 bases and V 7 bases, and 10 bases lay outside the gene matches. CDR3 length: 15 residues. Germline assignment: CDR1 MNHNS and CDR2 SASEGT. This chain's CDR3 is CASNQFGTGAYEQYF. CDR3 coding DNA: TGTGCCAGCAATCAGTTCGGGACAGGAGCCTACGAGCAGTACTTC.

In its sample, this clonotype was seen many times. The chain carries TRBV29-1 and TRBJ1-1; no clear D. This CDR3 contains 11 residues. The V end was cut by 7 bases, the J end by 2 bases, with 8 bases between. Germline assignment: CDR1 SQVTM and CDR2 ANQGSEA. CDR3 residues: CSANLNTEAFF. CDR3 coding DNA: TGCAGCGCCAACCTTAACACTGAAGCTTTCTTT.

With respect to this clonotype: This is likely an artifact of a read error, given a far larger clone one base away. The chain links TRBV11-3 to TRBJ2-7; 10 nucleotides agree with TRBD1. The length of the CDR3 is 16 residues. Germline CDR1 is SGHNT and CDR2 is YENEEA. V shed 1 base and J 7 bases; nucleotides not matched to a gene: 10. The CDR3 region has the DNA TGTGCCAGCAGCTTAGTCGGGACAGGGGCCCCCCGTGAGCAGTACTTC. Its translation is CASSLVGTGAPREQYF. The full variable domain, completed using reference TRBV11-3 and TRBJ2-7, is EAGVVQSPRYKIIEKKQPVAFWCNPISGHNTLYWYLQNLGQGPELLIRYENEEAVDDSQLPKDRFSAERLKGVDSTLKIQPAELGDSAVYLCASSLVGTGAPREQYFGPGTRLTVT.

Turning to this clonotype: Given a much more abundant clone one base away, this may be a read error. V usage is TRBV7-2 and J usage is TRBJ2-3; D is unclear. This CDR3 is 14 amino acids long. The V gene's germline CDR1 is SGHTA and CDR2 FQGNSA. V dropped 1 base and J dropped 1 base, with 6 bases sitting between them. The CDR3 here is CASSLEPCTDTQYF. CDR3 nucleotides: TGTGCCAGCAGCTTAGAACCGTGCACAGATACGCAGTATTTT. The full variable domain, in which reference TRBV7-2 and TRBJ2-3 provide the parts outside the CDR3, is GAGVSQSPSNKVTEKGKDVELRCDPISGHTALYWYRQSLGQGLEFLIYFQGNSAPDKSGLPSDRFSAERTGGSVSTLTIQRTQQEDSAVYLCASSLEPCTDTQYFGPGTRLTVL.

This clonotype has ten or more counts. This chain's CDR3 is CASRQRAQGPTEAFF. The CDR3 DNA reads as TGTGCCAGCAGACAACGTGCACAGGGGCCTACTGAAGCTTTCTTT. The gene calls are TRBV12-3 or TRBV12-4 and TRBJ2-3; TRBD1 aligns across 7 bases. Matching the DNA end better, TRBJ1-1 makes the J call doubtful. The CDR3 runs 15 residues.

The sample holds many counts of this clonotype. This chain joins TRBV20-1 and TRBJ1-6; D is unresolved. The CDR3 is 13 amino acids. Trimming stripped 4 bases from V and 7 bases from J, with 11 bases between. Germline V CDR1 and CDR2: DFQATT, SNEGSKA (reference sequence). The CDR3 reads CSATTTLNSPLHF. The CDR3 DNA follows: TGCAGTGCTACGACAACTTTAAATTCACCCCTCCACTTT.

This clonotype was counted only a few times. The V call is TRBV24-1, the J call TRBJ1-5; 8 bases line up with TRBD1. Germline V CDR1 and CDR2: KGHDR, SFDVKD. This CDR3 comprises 13 residues. Losses at the gene ends were 10 bases for V and 2 bases for J; bases not matched to a gene: 3. CDR3 bases: TGTGCCACTCAGGGGGCGGGCAATCAGCCCCAGCATTTT. Its translation: CATQGAGNQPQHF.